This paragraph reports one T cell receptor (beta chain). Its antigen is unknown. This record comes from a study of response to subunit inactivated influenza vaccine. One entry per CDR3 protein, called by TCRdb with MiXCR from the RT-PCR reads. This table has hundreds of thousands of distinct CDR3 sequences, about 17% appearing once. CDR1 and CDR2 (germline): MDHEN, SYDVKM. The V and J ends lost 8 bases and 7 bases respectively, with 17 bases between them. The CDR3 runs 14 residues. Study-level points and caveats: Authors proposed each seasonal influenza vaccination draws in few new T cells.

This receptor was identified in a man aged 50-75 years who received an inactivated influenza vaccine. The source was CD4+ T cells sorted from PBMCs, collected roughly 24 months after vaccination. The V and J genes are TRBV28 and TRBJ2-2, with a tentative D call TRBD1 (6 bases). The CDR3 loop is CASLAGTLLGELFF. The CDR3 bases are TGTGCCAGCTTAGCCGGGACACTACTCGGGGAGCTGTTTTTT. Filled out from reference TRBV28 and TRBJ2-2, the complete variable domain reads DVKVTQSSRYLVKRTGEKVFLECVQDMDHENMFWYRQDPGLGLRLIYFSYDVKMKEKGDIPEGYSVSREKKERFSLILESASTNQTSMYLCASLAGTLLGELFFGEGSRLTVL.